This TCR beta chain came from a study of cytomegalovirus exposure and HLA in healthy donors. Study-wide results and limits: In an earlier analysis, productive rearrangement rates for most beta V segments clustered near 87% or 30%. The number of N-insertions in an Asian-associated ancestry cluster was reportedly below the approximately 700-donor mean in a later analysis.

A remark on this clone: Its antigen is not identified.

Germline-derived CDR1 and CDR2 are MRHNA and SNTAGT. J lost 6 bases, V lost 0 bases, and 4 bases had no gene match. The CDR3 is 15 residues long. Primers included in the PCR were 60 Vbeta and 13 Jbeta primers. Libraries were prepared by immunoSEQ multiplex PCR; TCRdb keeps only in-frame clonotypes and omits some of them. The profile shows about 150,000 clones, over 70% of them singletons. This chain connects TRBV6-4 to TRBJ2-1; the match to TRBD1 covers 8 bases. This sequence was found in a man aged 35 to 55 in good health and CMV-seronegative. The sample taken for sequencing was PBMCs. CDR3 region: CASSDSNRGANEQFF. DNA for the CDR3: TGTGCCAGCAGTGACTCTAACAGGGGGGCCAATGAGCAGTTCTTC.